This is a list of T cell receptor beta chains from one sample in a study of blood T cell repertoires in COVID-19. TCRdb's table, derived via immunoSEQ multiplex PCR, lists solely in-frame clones and lacks some. The sample includes roughly 450,000 clones, roughly 87% of them seen just once. Sequences were obtained from PBMCs or T cells enriched from blood (not recorded which). All receptors come from a man between 18 and 35 years old who had recovered from COVID-19. Each CDR3 is given with its conserved first and last residue. Each record gives: clone size, D gene, J gene, V gene, CDR3 protein, CDR3 DNA. D genes are given only for firm matches. Rows may omit the clone size; those that give it use once, few, many or a size class.

clone_size: -
d_call: -
j_call: TRBJ1-1
v_call: TRBV18
cdr3_aa: CASSQWDLKRNTEAFF
cdr3_nt: TGTGCCAGCTCACAATGGGACTTGAAGAGGAACACTGAAGCTTTCTTT

clone_size: -
d_call: -
j_call: TRBJ1-5
v_call: TRBV29-1
cdr3_aa: CSVEAGENQPQHF
cdr3_nt: TGCAGCGTTGAGGCAGGGGAAAATCAGCCCCAGCATTTT

clone_size: once
d_call: TRBD1
j_call: TRBJ2-5
v_call: TRBV30
cdr3_aa: CAWATGVAETQYF
cdr3_nt: TGTGCCTGGGCTACAGGGGTTGCGGAGACCCAGTACTTC

clone_size: -
d_call: -
j_call: TRBJ2-5
v_call: TRBV6-5
cdr3_aa: CASSLDGYQETQYF
cdr3_nt: TGTGCCAGCAGTCTAGACGGCTACCAAGAGACCCAGTACTTC

clone_size: once
d_call: -
j_call: TRBJ2-7
v_call: TRBV21-1
cdr3_aa: CASSRPDRGQGEQYF
cdr3_nt: TGTGCCAGCAGCAGACCGGACAGGGGGCAGGGCGAGCAGTACTTC

clone_size: -
d_call: -
j_call: TRBJ2-2
v_call: TRBV2
cdr3_aa: CASSGHTGELFF
cdr3_nt: TGTGCCAGCTCGGGTCACACCGGGGAGCTGTTTTTT

clone_size: -
d_call: TRBD1
j_call: TRBJ2-1
v_call: TRBV5-1
cdr3_aa: CASSPGQRANEQFF
cdr3_nt: TGCGCCAGCAGTCCGGGACAGAGGGCCAATGAGCAGTTCTTC

clone_size: -
d_call: TRBD1
j_call: TRBJ1-2
v_call: TRBV5-1
cdr3_aa: CASSLGRGRYGYTF
cdr3_nt: TGCGCCAGCAGCTTGGGCAGGGGGAGATATGGCTACACCTTC

clone_size: -
d_call: TRBD1
j_call: TRBJ1-2
v_call: TRBV11-3
cdr3_aa: CASSNRQGEGYTF
cdr3_nt: TGTGCCAGCAGCAACCGACAGGGCGAGGGCTACACCTTC

clone_size: once
d_call: -
j_call: TRBJ1-1
v_call: TRBV18
cdr3_aa: CASSPPSRANTEAFF
cdr3_nt: TGTGCCAGCTCACCACCGTCCAGGGCGAACACTGAAGCTTTCTTT

clone_size: once
d_call: -
j_call: TRBJ2-7
v_call: TRBV5-1
cdr3_aa: CASSLGWDNPSSGYEQYF
cdr3_nt: TGCGCCAGCAGCCTCGGTTGGGACAATCCTAGTAGTGGTTACGAGCAGTACTTC

clone_size: -
d_call: TRBD1
j_call: TRBJ2-4
v_call: TRBV11-1
cdr3_aa: CASSQGTALAKNIQYF
cdr3_nt: TGTGCCAGCAGCCAGGGGACAGCACTAGCCAAAAACATTCAGTACTTC

clone_size: -
d_call: -
j_call: TRBJ1-6
v_call: TRBV19
cdr3_aa: CASSIEDNSPLHF
cdr3_nt: TGTGCCAGTAGTATCGAGGATAATTCACCCCTCCACTTT

clone_size: -
d_call: -
j_call: TRBJ1-2
v_call: TRBV11-2
cdr3_aa: CASSLVAGTNYGYTF
cdr3_nt: TGTGCCAGCAGCTTAGTGGCGGGAACCAACTATGGCTACACCTTC

clone_size: -
d_call: -
j_call: TRBJ1-4
v_call: TRBV6-5
cdr3_aa: CASSYSAGRNEKLFF
cdr3_nt: TGTGCCAGCAGTTACTCGGCCGGGAGAAATGAAAAACTGTTTTTT

clone_size: -
d_call: -
j_call: TRBJ1-2
v_call: TRBV2
cdr3_aa: CASSELGQPSEGYTF
cdr3_nt: TGTGCCAGCAGTGAACTGGGCCAACCCTCAGAAGGCTACACCTTC

clone_size: -
d_call: -
j_call: TRBJ2-1
v_call: TRBV30
cdr3_aa: CAWSRRGNEQFF
cdr3_nt: TGTGCCTGGAGCCGAAGGGGGAATGAGCAGTTCTTC

clone_size: -
d_call: -
j_call: TRBJ1-1
v_call: TRBV29-1
cdr3_aa: CSVERAMNTEAFF
cdr3_nt: TGCAGCGTTGAGCGGGCCATGAACACTGAAGCTTTCTTT

clone_size: once
d_call: -
j_call: TRBJ1-5
v_call: TRBV7-8
cdr3_aa: CASSPGRAPISPQHF
cdr3_nt: TGTGCCAGCAGCCCTGGCAGGGCCCCGATAAGTCCCCAGCATTTT

clone_size: -
d_call: TRBD1
j_call: TRBJ2-1
v_call: TRBV6-5
cdr3_aa: CASSGQAHGQFF
cdr3_nt: TGTGCCAGCAGCGGACAGGCCCATGGGCAGTTCTTC

clone_size: -
d_call: -
j_call: TRBJ1-1
v_call: TRBV29-1
cdr3_aa: CSAAVPQRTTEAFF
cdr3_nt: TGCAGCGCTGCGGTCCCGCAACGCACCACTGAAGCTTTCTTT

clone_size: once
d_call: TRBD1
j_call: TRBJ1-2
v_call: TRBV9
cdr3_aa: CASSVDKGQTYGYTF
cdr3_nt: TGTGCCAGCAGCGTAGACAAGGGACAGACCTATGGCTACACCTTC

clone_size: -
d_call: TRBD1
j_call: TRBJ2-1
v_call: TRBV5-6
cdr3_aa: CASSLDRARGEQFF
cdr3_nt: TGTGCCAGCAGTCTGGACAGGGCGCGGGGTGAGCAGTTCTTC

clone_size: -
d_call: -
j_call: TRBJ1-1
v_call: TRBV11-2
cdr3_aa: CASSSSRGPRYEAFF
cdr3_nt: TGTGCCAGCAGCTCCTCCCGAGGGCCAAGATATGAAGCTTTCTTT